This TCR beta chain was captured by sequencing in a study of blood T cell repertoires in COVID-19. CDR3 length: 15 amino acids. Germline lookup yields CDR1 LGHDT and CDR2 YNNKEL (reference sequence). V shed 1 base and J shed 7 bases, with 14 bases lying between them. TCRdb's copy holds only in-frame clones and misses some; the assay was immunoSEQ multiplex PCR. Here the sample spans 350,000 to 400,000 clones, 85% to 90% being singletons. This TCR was sampled from a woman aged 18-35 years who had recovered from COVID-19. The sample comprised PBMCs or T cells enriched from blood (not recorded which). This chain links TRBV3-1 (or the pseudogene TRBV3-2) with TRBJ2-1; D possibly corresponds to TRBD1 (5 bases). For the CDR3, the DNA is TGTGCCAGCAGCCAAGGTGGCTTTCCAGGGAATGAGCAGTTCTTC. Amino acid sequence: CASSQGGFPGNEQFF.